The 2 T cell receptor beta chains in this list originate from one sample, sequenced in a study of cytomegalovirus exposure and HLA in healthy donors. PCR involved 60 Vbeta and 13 Jbeta primers. Libraries were prepared by immunoSEQ multiplex PCR; TCRdb keeps only in-frame clonotypes and omits some of them. Counted here are over 150,000 clones, approximately 80% occurring once; the ten biggest clones make up 5.5% to 6.5%. The sequencing input was PBMCs. The receptors were gathered from a woman aged 40 to 49 in good health and CMV-seropositive.

This clone was picked up a small number of times. The rearrangement joins TRBV6-6 to TRBJ2-7, with 8 bases lining up with TRBD1. The CDR3 length is 11 residues. Germline-derived CDR1 and CDR2 are MNHNY and SVGAGI (reference sequence). With 6 bases clipped from V and 10 bases from J, the junction kept 5 bases outside the gene matches. The CDR3 here is CASRVDRGQYF. In DNA, the CDR3 is TGTGCCAGCAGGGTCGACAGGGGACAGTACTTC.

The V and J genes are TRBV28 and TRBJ2-7, with TRBD1 matching 7 bases. The V segment lost 5 bases and the J segment 0 bases; nucleotides outside the gene matches: 7. This CDR3 comprises 15 residues. Germline CDR1 reads MDHEN; CDR2 reads SYDVKM. CDR3 in DNA: TGTGCCAGCAGTGCCCGTACAGGGGTCTCCTACGAGCAGTACTTC. Protein product: CASSARTGVSYEQYF. Full variable domain (outside the CDR3, taken from reference TRBV28 and TRBJ2-7): DVKVTQSSRYLVKRTGEKVFLECVQDMDHENMFWYRQDPGLGLRLIYFSYDVKMKEKGDIPEGYSVSREKKERFSLILESASTNQTSMYLCASSARTGVSYEQYFGPGTRLTVT.